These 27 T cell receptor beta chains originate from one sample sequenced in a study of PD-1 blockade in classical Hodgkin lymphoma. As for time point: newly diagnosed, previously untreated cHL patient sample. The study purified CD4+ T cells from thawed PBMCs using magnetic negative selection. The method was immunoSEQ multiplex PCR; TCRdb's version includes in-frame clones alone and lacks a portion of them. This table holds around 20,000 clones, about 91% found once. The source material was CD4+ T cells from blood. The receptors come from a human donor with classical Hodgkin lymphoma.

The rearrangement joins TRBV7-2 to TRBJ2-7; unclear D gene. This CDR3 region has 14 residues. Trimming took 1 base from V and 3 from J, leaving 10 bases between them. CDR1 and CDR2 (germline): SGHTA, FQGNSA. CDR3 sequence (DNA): TGTGCCAGCAGCTTAGATTTGTGGAACTACGAGCAGTACTTC. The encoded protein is CASSLDLWNYEQYF. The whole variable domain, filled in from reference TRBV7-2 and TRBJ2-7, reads GAGVSQSPSNKVTEKGKDVELRCDPISGHTALYWYRQSLGQGLEFLIYFQGNSAPDKSGLPSDRFSAERTGGSVSTLTIQRTQQEDSAVYLCASSLDLWNYEQYFGPGTRLTVT.

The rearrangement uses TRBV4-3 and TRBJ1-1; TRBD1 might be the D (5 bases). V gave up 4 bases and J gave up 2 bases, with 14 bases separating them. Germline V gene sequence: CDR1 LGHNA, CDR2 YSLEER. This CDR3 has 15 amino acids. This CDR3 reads CASSRNGGSNTEAFF. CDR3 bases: TGCGCCAGCAGCCGAAATGGGGGGTCAAACACTGAAGCTTTCTTT.

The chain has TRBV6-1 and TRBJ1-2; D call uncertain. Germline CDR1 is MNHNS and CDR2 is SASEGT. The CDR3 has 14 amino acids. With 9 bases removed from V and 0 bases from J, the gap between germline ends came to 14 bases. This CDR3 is CASSRTDTNYGYTF. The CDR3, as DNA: TGTGCCAGTTCCCGGACGGATACTAACTATGGCTACACCTTC.

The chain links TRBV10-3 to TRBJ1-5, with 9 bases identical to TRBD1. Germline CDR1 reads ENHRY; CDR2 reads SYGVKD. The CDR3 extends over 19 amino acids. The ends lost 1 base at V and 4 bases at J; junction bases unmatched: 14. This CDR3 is CAISELLTGTGLGNQPQHF. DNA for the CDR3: TGTGCCATCAGTGAGTTATTGACCGGGACAGGGTTGGGAAATCAGCCCCAGCATTTT.

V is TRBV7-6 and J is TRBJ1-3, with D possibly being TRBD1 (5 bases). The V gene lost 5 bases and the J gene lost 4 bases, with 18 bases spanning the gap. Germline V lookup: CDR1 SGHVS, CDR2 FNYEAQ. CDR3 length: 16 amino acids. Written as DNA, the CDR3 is TGTGCCAGCAGCCTCGAGGGGTCTAGGAAAGGAAACACCATATATTTT. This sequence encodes CASSLEGSRKGNTIYF. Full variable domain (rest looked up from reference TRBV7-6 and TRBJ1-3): GAGVSQSPRYKVTKRGQDVALRCDPISGHVSLYWYRQALGQGPEFLTYFNYEAQQDKSGLPNDRFSAERPEGSISTLTIQRTEQRDSAMYRCASSLEGSRKGNTIYFGEGSWLTVV.

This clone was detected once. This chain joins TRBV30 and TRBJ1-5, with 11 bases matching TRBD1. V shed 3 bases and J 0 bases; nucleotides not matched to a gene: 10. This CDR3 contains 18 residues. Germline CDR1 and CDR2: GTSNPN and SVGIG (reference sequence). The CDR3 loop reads CAWRVGDRGAYSNQPQHF. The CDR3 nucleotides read TGTGCCTGGAGAGTTGGGGACAGGGGGGCTTATAGCAATCAGCCCCAGCATTTT.

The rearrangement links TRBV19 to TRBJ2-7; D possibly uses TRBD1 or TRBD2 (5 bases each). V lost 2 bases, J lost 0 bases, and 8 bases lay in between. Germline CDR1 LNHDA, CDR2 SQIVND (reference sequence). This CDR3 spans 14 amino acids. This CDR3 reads CASSIQGTSYEQYF. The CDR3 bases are TGTGCCAGTAGTATACAAGGGACCTCCTACGAGCAGTACTTC.

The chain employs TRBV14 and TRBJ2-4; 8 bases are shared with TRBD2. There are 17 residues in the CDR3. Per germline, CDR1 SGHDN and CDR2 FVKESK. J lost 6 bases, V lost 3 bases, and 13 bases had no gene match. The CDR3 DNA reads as TGTGCCAGCAGCCAGGGTCCGACCGCGGGAGGTTCAAACATTCAGTACTTC. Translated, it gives CASSQGPTAGGSNIQYF.

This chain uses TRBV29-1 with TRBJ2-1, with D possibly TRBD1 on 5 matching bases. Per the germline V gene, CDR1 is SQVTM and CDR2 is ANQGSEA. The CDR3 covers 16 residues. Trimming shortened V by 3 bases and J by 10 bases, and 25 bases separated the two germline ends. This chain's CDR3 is CSVEFSVDVWYREQFF. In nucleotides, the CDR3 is TGCAGCGTTGAGTTCTCCGTGGACGTTTGGTACAGGGAGCAGTTCTTC.

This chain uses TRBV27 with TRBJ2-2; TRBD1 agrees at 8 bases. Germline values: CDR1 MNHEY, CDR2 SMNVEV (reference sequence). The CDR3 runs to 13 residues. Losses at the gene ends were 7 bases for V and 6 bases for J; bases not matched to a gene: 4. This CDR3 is CASTRTGPGELFF. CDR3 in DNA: TGTGCCAGCACCCGGACAGGGCCCGGGGAGCTGTTTTTT.

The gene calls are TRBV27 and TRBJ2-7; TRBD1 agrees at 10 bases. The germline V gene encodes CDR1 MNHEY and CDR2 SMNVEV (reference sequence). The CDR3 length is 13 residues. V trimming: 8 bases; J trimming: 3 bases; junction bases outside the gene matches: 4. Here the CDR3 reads CASQGQGGYEQYF. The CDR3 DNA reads TGTGCCAGCCAAGGACAGGGGGGCTACGAGCAGTACTTC.

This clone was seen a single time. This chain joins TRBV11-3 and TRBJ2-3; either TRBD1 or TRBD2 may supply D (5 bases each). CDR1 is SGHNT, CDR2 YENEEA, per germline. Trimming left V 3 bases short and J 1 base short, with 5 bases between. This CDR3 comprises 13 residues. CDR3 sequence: CASSLGGTDTQYF. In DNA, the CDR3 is TGTGCCAGCAGCTTGGGGGGCACAGATACGCAGTATTTT.

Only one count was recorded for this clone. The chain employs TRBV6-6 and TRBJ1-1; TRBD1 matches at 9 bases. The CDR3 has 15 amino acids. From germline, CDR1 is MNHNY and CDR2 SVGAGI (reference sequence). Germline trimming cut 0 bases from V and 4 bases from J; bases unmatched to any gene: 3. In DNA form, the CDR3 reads TGTGCCAGCAGTTACTCTAACAGGGGGCTCACTGAAGCTTTCTTT. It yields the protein CASSYSNRGLTEAFF.

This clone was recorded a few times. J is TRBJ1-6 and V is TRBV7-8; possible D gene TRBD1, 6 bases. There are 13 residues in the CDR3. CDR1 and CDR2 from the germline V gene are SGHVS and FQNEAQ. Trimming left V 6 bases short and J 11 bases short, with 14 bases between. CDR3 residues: CASSSGGPAPLHF. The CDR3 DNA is TGTGCCAGCAGTTCCGGGGGGCCGGCACCCCTCCACTTT. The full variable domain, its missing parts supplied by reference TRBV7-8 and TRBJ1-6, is GAGVSQSPRYKVAKRGQDVALRCDPISGHVSLFWYQQALGQGPEFLTYFQNEAQLDKSGLPSDRFFAERPEGSVSTLKIQRTQQEDSAVYLCASSSGGPAPLHFGNGTRLTVT.

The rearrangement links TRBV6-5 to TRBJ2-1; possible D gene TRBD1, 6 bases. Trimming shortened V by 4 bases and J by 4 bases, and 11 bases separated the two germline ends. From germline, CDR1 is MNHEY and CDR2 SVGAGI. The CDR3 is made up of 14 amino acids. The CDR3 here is CASSFDRRYNEQFF. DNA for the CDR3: TGTGCCAGCAGTTTCGACAGGAGGTACAATGAGCAGTTCTTC.

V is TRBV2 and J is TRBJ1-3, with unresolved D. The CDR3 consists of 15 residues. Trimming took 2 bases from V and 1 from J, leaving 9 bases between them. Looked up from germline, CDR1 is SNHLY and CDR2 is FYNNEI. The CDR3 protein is CASSEIGSSGNTIYF. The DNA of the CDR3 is TGTGCCAGCAGTGAAATTGGCTCTTCTGGAAACACCATATATTTT. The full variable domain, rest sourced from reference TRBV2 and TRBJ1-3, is EPEVTQTPSHQVTQMGQEVILRCVPISNHLYFYWYRQILGQKVEFLVSFYNNEISEKSEIFDDQFSVERPDGSNFTLKIRSTKLEDSAMYFCASSEIGSSGNTIYFGEGSWLTVV.

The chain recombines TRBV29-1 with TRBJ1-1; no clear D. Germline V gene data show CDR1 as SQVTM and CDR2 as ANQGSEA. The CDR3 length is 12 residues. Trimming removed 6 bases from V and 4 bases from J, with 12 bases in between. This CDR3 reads CSVLSSSTEAFF. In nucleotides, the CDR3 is TGCAGCGTACTTTCGTCGAGCACTGAAGCTTTCTTT.

CDR3 sequence: CASSGPREYEQYF. Written as DNA, the CDR3 is TGTGCCAGCAGCGGACCCAGGGAGTACGAGCAGTACTTC. The V gene is TRBV9, the J gene TRBJ2-7; D is perhaps TRBD1 or TRBD2 (5 bases each). The CDR3 covers 13 residues. In germline, CDR1 is SGDLS, CDR2 YYNGEE. The ends were cut back, 3 bases at V and 4 bases at J, with 11 bases in the middle.

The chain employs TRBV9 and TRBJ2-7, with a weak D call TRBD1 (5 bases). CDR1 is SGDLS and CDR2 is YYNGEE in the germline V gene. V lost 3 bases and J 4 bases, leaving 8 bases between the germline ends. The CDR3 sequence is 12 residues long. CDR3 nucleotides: TGTGCCAGCAGCGATCAGGGATACGAGCAGTACTTC. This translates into CASSDQGYEQYF.

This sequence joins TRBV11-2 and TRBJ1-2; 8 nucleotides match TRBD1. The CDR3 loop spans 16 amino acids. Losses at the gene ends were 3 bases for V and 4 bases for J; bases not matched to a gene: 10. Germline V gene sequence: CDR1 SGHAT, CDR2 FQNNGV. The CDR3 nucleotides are TGTGCCAGCAGCTTCCGGACAGGGACCCCTCTCTATGGCTACACCTTC. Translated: CASSFRTGTPLYGYTF.

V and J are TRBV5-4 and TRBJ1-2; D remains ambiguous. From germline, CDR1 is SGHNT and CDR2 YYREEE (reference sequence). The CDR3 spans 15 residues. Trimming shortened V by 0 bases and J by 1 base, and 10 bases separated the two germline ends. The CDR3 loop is CASSLGLGSNYGYTF. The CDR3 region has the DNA TGTGCCAGCAGCTTGGGACTCGGGAGTAACTATGGCTACACCTTC.

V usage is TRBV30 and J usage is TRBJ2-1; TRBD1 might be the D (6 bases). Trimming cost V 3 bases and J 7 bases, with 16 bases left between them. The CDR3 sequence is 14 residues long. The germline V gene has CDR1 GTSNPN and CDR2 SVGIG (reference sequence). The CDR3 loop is CAWRGQGVGNEQFF. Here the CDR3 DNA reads TGTGCCTGGAGGGGACAAGGGGTGGGTAATGAGCAGTTCTTC.

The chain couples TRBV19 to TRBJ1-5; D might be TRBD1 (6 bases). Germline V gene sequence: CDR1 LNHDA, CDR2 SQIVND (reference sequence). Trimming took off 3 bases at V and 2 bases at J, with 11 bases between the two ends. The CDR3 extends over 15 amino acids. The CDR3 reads CASSIVGGGNQPQHF. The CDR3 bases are TGTGCCAGTAGTATTGTAGGGGGAGGCAATCAGCCCCAGCATTTT.

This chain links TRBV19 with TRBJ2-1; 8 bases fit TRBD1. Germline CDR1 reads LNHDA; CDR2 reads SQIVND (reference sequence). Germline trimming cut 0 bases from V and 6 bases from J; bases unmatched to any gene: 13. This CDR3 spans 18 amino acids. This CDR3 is CASSIDHPSQGAFNEQFF. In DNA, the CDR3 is TGTGCCAGTAGTATAGATCATCCTAGCCAGGGGGCCTTCAATGAGCAGTTCTTC.

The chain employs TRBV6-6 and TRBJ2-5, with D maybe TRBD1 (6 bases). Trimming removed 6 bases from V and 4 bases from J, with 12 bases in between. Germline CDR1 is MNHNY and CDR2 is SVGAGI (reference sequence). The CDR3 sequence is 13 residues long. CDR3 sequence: CASSFRGGETQYF. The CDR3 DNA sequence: TGTGCCAGCAGCTTCAGGGGTGGAGAGACCCAGTACTTC.

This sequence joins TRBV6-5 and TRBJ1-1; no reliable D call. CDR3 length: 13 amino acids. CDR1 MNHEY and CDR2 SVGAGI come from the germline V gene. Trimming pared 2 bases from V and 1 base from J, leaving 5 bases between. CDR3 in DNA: TGTGCCAGCAGTTACCACAAGAACACTGAAGCTTTCTTT. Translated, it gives CASSYHKNTEAFF.

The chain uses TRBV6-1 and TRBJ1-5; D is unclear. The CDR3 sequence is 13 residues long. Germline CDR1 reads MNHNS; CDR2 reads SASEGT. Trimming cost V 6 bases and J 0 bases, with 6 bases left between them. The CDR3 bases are TGTGCCAGCAGCGCGTATAGCAATCAGCCCCAGCATTTT. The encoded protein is CASSAYSNQPQHF.